A single sample gave rise to the 3 T cell receptor beta chains below, sequenced in a study of a mutant IDH1 vaccine in newly diagnosed glioma. Produced via immunoSEQ multiplex PCR; TCRdb's table is partial and in-frame only. The profile covers some 60,000 clones, with roughly four fifths appearing a single time and about 3.8% taken by the ten largest. Time point: week 47, end of study. It was 300 ug of mutant IDH1 20-mer peptide that made up each vaccine dose, given with topical imiquimod. No cognate antigen is known for these TCRs. The sequencing here drew on PBMCs, taken from a glioma patient whose treatment included an IDH1 peptide vaccine. The receptors were sampled from a man under 40 with glioma.

The rearrangement joins TRBV6-5 to TRBJ1-2, with D perhaps matching TRBD1 (5 bases). The CDR3 extends over 12 amino acids. The germline CDR1 and CDR2 sequences are MNHEY and SVGAGI. Deletions cut 7 bases from V and 4 bases from J, with 10 bases between. The CDR3 nucleotides read TGTGCCAGCAAAGACAGAGCCTATGGCTACACCTTC. The encoded protein is CASKDRAYGYTF.

This clone showed up just once. CDR3 DNA sequence: TGTGCCAGCAGATCCCTGGATGGGGGGAACACTGAAGCTTTCTTT. This encodes CASRSLDGGNTEAFF. The genes are TRBV6-6 and TRBJ1-1, with TRBD1 as a possible D gene (5 bases). CDR3 length: 15 amino acids. Trimming left V 6 bases short and J 1 base short, with 15 bases between. Germline V gene lookup returns CDR1 MNHNY and CDR2 SVGAGI (reference sequence).

The chain recombines TRBV6-1 with TRBJ1-6; no clear D. V lost 7 bases and J lost 0, with 10 bases in between. There are 15 residues in the CDR3. CDR1 is MNHNS, CDR2 SASEGT, per germline. In DNA, the CDR3 is TGTGCCAGCATTTTCAGGAGCTCCTATAATTCACCCCTCCACTTT. Translated, it gives CASIFRSSYNSPLHF.